This T cell receptor beta chain originates from a study of shared clonotypes between healthy human individuals. Study-wide findings and caveats: Naive subsets generally had larger estimated richness than memory subsets. Rarefaction showed sorted-subset sequencing was incomplete despite large depth.

The V and J ends lost 1 base and 4 bases, in that order; junction bases with no gene match: 2. Looked up from germline, CDR1 is SGHVS and CDR2 is FNYEAQ. There are 16 residues in the CDR3. On this clone itself: Its cognate antigen is unknown.

Splitting the CD4+ cells yielded a CD45RA+ naive subset and a CD45RA-negative memory subset. The data were produced by immunoSEQ multiplex PCR, yet TCRdb's version contains in-frame clones alone and is incomplete. Among 950,000 to 1,300,000 clones listed, about 70% were seen once. The sequence was obtained from a man younger than 30 in good health. This chain connects TRBV7-6 to TRBJ2-1, with 12 bases lining up with TRBD2. Sequenced sample: memory CD4+ T cells sorted from blood. Subset described: CD45RA-negative fraction. The CDR3: CASSLGTSGMYNEQFF. Written as DNA, the CDR3 is TGTGCCAGCAGCTTAGGGACTAGCGGGATGTACAATGAGCAGTTCTTC. The full variable domain, completed using reference TRBV7-6 and TRBJ2-1, is GAGVSQSPRYKVTKRGQDVALRCDPISGHVSLYWYRQALGQGPEFLTYFNYEAQQDKSGLPNDRFSAERPEGSISTLTIQRTEQRDSAMYRCASSLGTSGMYNEQFFGPGTRLTVL.